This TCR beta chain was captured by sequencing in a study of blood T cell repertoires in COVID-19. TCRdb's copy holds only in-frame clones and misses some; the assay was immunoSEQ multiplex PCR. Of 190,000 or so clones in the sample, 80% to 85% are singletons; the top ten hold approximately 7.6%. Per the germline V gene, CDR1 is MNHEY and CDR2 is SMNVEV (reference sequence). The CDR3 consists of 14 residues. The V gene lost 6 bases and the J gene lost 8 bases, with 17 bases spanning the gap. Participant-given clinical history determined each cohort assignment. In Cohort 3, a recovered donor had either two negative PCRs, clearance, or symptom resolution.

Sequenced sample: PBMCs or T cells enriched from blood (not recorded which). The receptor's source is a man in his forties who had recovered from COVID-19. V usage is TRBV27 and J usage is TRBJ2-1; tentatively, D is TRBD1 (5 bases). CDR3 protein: CASSLRGRGDEQFF. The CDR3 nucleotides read TGTGCCAGCAGCCTAAGGGGCCGTGGCGATGAGCAGTTCTTC.